These 8 T cell receptor beta chains were all obtained from the same sample, sequenced in a study of STAT3 mutations in large granular lymphocyte leukemia. No antigen has been assigned to these receptors. Study results and limitations: In T-cell large granular lymphocyte leukemia, about half of patients showed multiple immunodominant subclonotypes.

The data were produced by immunoSEQ multiplex PCR, yet TCRdb's version contains in-frame clones alone and is incomplete. The data show roughly 10,000 clones, roughly nine tenths seen once. The material sequenced was peripheral blood mononuclear cells. The receptors were gathered from a man aged 55-75 years with T-cell large granular lymphocyte leukemia. Some clones in this sample may be carry-over from other donors' samples.

This clone has a handful of counts. The chain combines TRBV4-1 with TRBJ2-7; possible D gene TRBD2, 6 bases. CDR3 length equals 13 residues. Germline loops: CDR1 MGHRA, CDR2 YSYEKL. V lost 1 base and J lost 3, with 7 bases in between. The CDR3 here is CASSQVGGYEQYF. The DNA for the CDR3 is TGCGCCAGCAGCCAAGTGGGGGGCTACGAGCAGTACTTC.

The chain joins TRBV11-3 to TRBJ2-2; a possible D gene is TRBD2 (6 bases). Trimming took off 1 base at V and 0 bases at J, with 12 bases between the two ends. Germline CDR1 SGHNT, CDR2 YENEEA. The CDR3 loop spans 17 amino acids. Here the CDR3 reads CASSLGGGNPNTGELFF. Here the CDR3 DNA reads TGTGCCAGCAGCTTAGGGGGCGGGAACCCGAACACCGGGGAGCTGTTTTTT.

This chain links TRBV9 with TRBJ1-1, with a weak D call TRBD1 (5 bases). This CDR3 contains 17 residues. V was pared by 4 bases and J by 4 bases, with 23 bases between. Germline V lookup: CDR1 SGDLS, CDR2 YYNGEE. In DNA, the CDR3 is TGTGCCAGCAGCACGCGACAGACCCTGGGGGGGGGCACTGAAGCTTTCTTT. Protein product: CASSTRQTLGGGTEAFF. Full variable domain (outside the CDR3, taken from reference TRBV9 and TRBJ1-1): DSGVTQTPKHLITATGQRVTLRCSPRSGDLSVYWYQQSLDQGLQFLIQYYNGEERAKGNILERFSAQQFPDLHSELNLSSLELGDSALYFCASSTRQTLGGGTEAFFGQGTRLTVV.

The chain links TRBV29-1 to TRBJ2-2; the match to TRBD1 covers 10 bases. The ends lost 7 bases at V and 6 bases at J; junction bases unmatched: 5. The CDR3 covers 13 residues. CDR1 is SQVTM and CDR2 is ANQGSEA in the germline V gene. The CDR3 DNA sequence: TGCAGCGCCTCGACAGGGGGCTCCGGGGAGCTGTTTTTT. Translated: CSASTGGSGELFF.

V gene TRBV30 combines with J gene TRBJ2-1; no reliable D call. Trimming stripped 0 bases from V and 6 bases from J, with 12 bases between. This CDR3 region has 14 residues. Germline loops: CDR1 GTSNPN, CDR2 SVGIG (reference sequence). The CDR3 sequence: CAWSVASLANEQFF. In nucleotides, the CDR3 is TGTGCCTGGAGTGTGGCGTCGTTAGCCAATGAGCAGTTCTTC. Together with reference TRBV30 and TRBJ2-1, the CDR3 gives the full variable domain: SQTIHQWPATLVQPVGSPLSLECTVEGTSNPNLYWYRQAAGRGLQLLFYSVGIGQISSEVPQNLSASRPQDRQFILSSKKLLLSDSGFYLCAWSVASLANEQFFGPGTRLTVL.

The gene calls are TRBV18 and TRBJ1-1; TRBD1 agrees at 11 bases. The V gene end was trimmed by 2 bases and the J gene end by 3 bases; junction bases not matched to a gene: 2. This CDR3 region has 15 residues. Germline values: CDR1 KGHSH, CDR2 LQKENI. As DNA, the CDR3 is TGTGCCAGCTCACCAGGGACAGGGGGAGACACTGAAGCTTTCTTT. This sequence encodes CASSPGTGGDTEAFF.

The V and J genes are TRBV6-1 and TRBJ2-7; possibly TRBD1 for D (6 bases). The CDR3 loop spans 15 amino acids. Germline V lookup: CDR1 MNHNS, CDR2 SASEGT. V was shortened by 8 bases and J by 1 base, with 18 bases between the two germline ends. The CDR3 region has the DNA TGTGCCAGCGGGATTTGGACAGTCCCTTCCTACGAGCAGTACTTC. Amino acids: CASGIWTVPSYEQYF.

The chain links TRBV4-1 to TRBJ1-1; D unresolved. CDR3 length: 14 residues. CDR1 is MGHRA and CDR2 is YSYEKL in the germline V gene. The ends were cut back, 2 bases at V and 0 bases at J, with 7 bases in the middle. The CDR3 spells CASSQRALNTEAFF. The CDR3 nucleotides read TGCGCCAGCAGCCAAAGGGCCCTGAACACTGAAGCTTTCTTT.